This is a list of T cell receptor beta chains from one sample in a study of T cell responses to AZD1222 COVID-19 vaccine. Only in-frame clones appear in the TCRdb table, and some are missing; sequencing was by immunoSEQ multiplex PCR. The sample carries about 96,000 clones, 90% recorded once. This specimen was peripheral blood, taken on day 0 of AZD1222 vaccination. The receptors come from an adult in good health. The CDR3 runs from the conserved cysteine through the conserved F or W. The D gene is left open where the match is weak. Size is stated for part of the rows, as once, few or many counts, or as a class when the clone is expanded.

v_gene: TRBV5-4
j_gene: TRBJ2-7
d_gene: .
abundance: .
CDR3nt: TGTGCCAGCAGCTTGGGGGGGCAGGGGAAGAACGAGCAGTACTTC
CDR3aa: CASSLGGQGKNEQYF

v_gene: TRBV27
j_gene: TRBJ2-4
d_gene: .
abundance: .
CDR3nt: TGTGCCAGCAGTTTTGGGGGGGCGTGGGACATTCAGTACTTC
CDR3aa: CASSFGGAWDIQYF

v_gene: TRBV5-6
j_gene: TRBJ1-2
d_gene: TRBD1
abundance: .
CDR3nt: TGTGCCAGCAGTCGGGACAGAAAACTCAACTATGGCTACACCTTC
CDR3aa: CASSRDRKLNYGYTF

v_gene: TRBV7-2
j_gene: TRBJ2-2
d_gene: TRBD2
abundance: .
CDR3nt: TGTGCCAGCAGCCCTCATCCACCGGGACTAGACACCGGGGAGCTGTTTTTT
CDR3aa: CASSPHPPGLDTGELFF

v_gene: TRBV5-1
j_gene: TRBJ1-2
d_gene: .
abundance: .
CDR3nt: TGCGCCAGCAGCTTGCAGCAGGGCCTTAACTATGGCTACACCTTC
CDR3aa: CASSLQQGLNYGYTF

v_gene: TRBV7-3
j_gene: TRBJ1-1
d_gene: .
abundance: .
CDR3nt: TGTGCCAGCAGCCCCGATGGGAACACTGAAGCTTTCTTT
CDR3aa: CASSPDGNTEAFF

v_gene: TRBV5-1
j_gene: TRBJ2-1
d_gene: TRBD1
abundance: .
CDR3nt: TGCGCCAGCAGCTCCCCCGGGACAGGTGACAATGAGCAGTTCTTC
CDR3aa: CASSSPGTGDNEQFF

v_gene: TRBV6-5
j_gene: TRBJ1-1
d_gene: .
abundance: .
CDR3nt: TGTGCCAGCAGCCTGGTTGGTACTGAAGCTTTCTTT
CDR3aa: CASSLVGTEAFF

v_gene: TRBV7-2
j_gene: TRBJ2-2
d_gene: .
abundance: .
CDR3nt: TGTGCCAGCAGCCGGGACTTCGCGAACACCGGGGAGCTGTTTTTT
CDR3aa: CASSRDFANTGELFF

v_gene: TRBV19
j_gene: TRBJ2-1
d_gene: .
abundance: .
CDR3nt: TGTGCCAGTAAATTCGGGGGAGAGCAGTTCTTC
CDR3aa: CASKFGGEQFF

v_gene: TRBV7-3
j_gene: TRBJ2-5
d_gene: TRBD1
abundance: .
CDR3nt: TGTGCCAGCAGCTTAAGTGGGACAGGGAAGGCAGAGACCCAGTACTTC
CDR3aa: CASSLSGTGKAETQYF

v_gene: TRBV9
j_gene: TRBJ2-1
d_gene: TRBD2
abundance: .
CDR3nt: TGTGCCAGCAGCGTAGGCGGGACTAGCGTCTACAATGAGCAGTTCTTC
CDR3aa: CASSVGGTSVYNEQFF

v_gene: TRBV12-3/TRBV12-4
j_gene: TRBJ2-2
d_gene: TRBD2
abundance: .
CDR3nt: TGTGCCAGCAGTCTAGCGGGAGCAGGGGAGCTGTTTTTT
CDR3aa: CASSLAGAGELFF

v_gene: TRBV19
j_gene: TRBJ2-3
d_gene: .
abundance: once
CDR3nt: TGTGCCACAAATACAGGGTTTGGCGGAGATACGCAGTATTTT
CDR3aa: CATNTGFGGDTQYF

v_gene: TRBV2
j_gene: TRBJ2-2
d_gene: TRBD2
abundance: .
CDR3nt: TGTGCCAGCAGCCAGTGGCGGGAGAACGGGGAGCTGTTTTTT
CDR3aa: CASSQWRENGELFF

v_gene: TRBV7-8
j_gene: TRBJ2-1
d_gene: .
abundance: once
CDR3nt: TGTGCCAGCAGCTTATTAGCAGGGGCCTACAATGAGCAGTTCTTC
CDR3aa: CASSLLAGAYNEQFF

v_gene: TRBV28
j_gene: TRBJ1-5
d_gene: .
abundance: .
CDR3nt: TGTGCCACCGTAGGAAGGGATCAGCCCCAGCATTTT
CDR3aa: CATVGRDQPQHF

v_gene: TRBV5-5
j_gene: TRBJ2-7
d_gene: .
abundance: .
CDR3nt: TGTGCCAGCAGCTTGATGTACCACGAGCAGTACTTC
CDR3aa: CASSLMYHEQYF

v_gene: TRBV24-1
j_gene: TRBJ2-5
d_gene: .
abundance: .
CDR3nt: TGTGCCACCAGTGCAGGCATCGGCAGGGTACCCCAAGAGACCCAGTACTTC
CDR3aa: CATSAGIGRVPQETQYF

v_gene: TRBV5-5
j_gene: TRBJ1-1
d_gene: .
abundance: .
CDR3nt: TGTGCCAGCAGCTTCACGGGCGGGGTGAACACTGAAGCTTTCTTT
CDR3aa: CASSFTGGVNTEAFF

v_gene: TRBV9
j_gene: TRBJ2-3
d_gene: .
abundance: .
CDR3nt: TGTGCCAGCAGCCCTCGTCCGATTCTGGGGGATACGCAGTATTTT
CDR3aa: CASSPRPILGDTQYF

v_gene: TRBV6-5
j_gene: TRBJ1-6
d_gene: .
abundance: .
CDR3nt: TGTGCCAGCAGCCTCTCACAGGTTGAGAATTCACCCCTCCACTTT
CDR3aa: CASSLSQVENSPLHF

v_gene: TRBV9
j_gene: TRBJ2-6
d_gene: .
abundance: .
CDR3nt: TGTGCCAGCAGAAGAAGGGGAGATGGGGCCAACGTCCTGACTTTC
CDR3aa: CASRRRGDGANVLTF

v_gene: TRBV10-3
j_gene: TRBJ1-1
d_gene: TRBD1
abundance: .
CDR3nt: TGTGCCATCAGTGGTGGCGTCGGGACAGGGGGCAATTCGGGAGCTTTCTTT
CDR3aa: CAISGGVGTGGNSGAFF

v_gene: TRBV6-6
j_gene: TRBJ2-2
d_gene: .
abundance: .
CDR3nt: TGTGCCAGCAGCCTCGGCGGCGGGGAGCTGTTTTTT
CDR3aa: CASSLGGGELFF

v_gene: TRBV7-9
j_gene: TRBJ2-7
d_gene: TRBD2
abundance: .
CDR3nt: TGTGCCAGCAGCGCTAGCGGGAGGGCCTACGAGCAGTACTTC
CDR3aa: CASSASGRAYEQYF

v_gene: TRBV28
j_gene: TRBJ1-5
d_gene: .
abundance: .
CDR3nt: TGTGCCAGCAGTTCCCCGGCCAATCAGCCCCAGCATTTT
CDR3aa: CASSSPANQPQHF

v_gene: TRBV18
j_gene: TRBJ1-1
d_gene: TRBD1
abundance: .
CDR3nt: TGTGCCAGCTCACCACAGAGGGGGCAGGACACTGAAGCTTTCTTT
CDR3aa: CASSPQRGQDTEAFF

v_gene: TRBV7-9
j_gene: TRBJ2-5
d_gene: .
abundance: .
CDR3nt: TGTGCCAGCAGCTTAGGGACAGTACAAGAGACCCAGTACTTC
CDR3aa: CASSLGTVQETQYF

v_gene: TRBV9
j_gene: TRBJ1-2
d_gene: TRBD1
abundance: .
CDR3nt: TGTGCCAGCAGCCCGCCCAAGAGGGGGACAGGGTATGACGGCTACACCTTC
CDR3aa: CASSPPKRGTGYDGYTF

v_gene: TRBV10-2
j_gene: TRBJ1-5
d_gene: .
abundance: .
CDR3nt: TGCGCCAGCAGTGCCCCGGACCAGGGCAATCAGCCCCAGCATTTT
CDR3aa: CASSAPDQGNQPQHF

v_gene: TRBV7-9
j_gene: TRBJ2-5
d_gene: .
abundance: .
CDR3nt: TGTGCCAGCAGAGGACAGAGCCAAGAGACCCAGTACTTC
CDR3aa: CASRGQSQETQYF

v_gene: TRBV7-3
j_gene: TRBJ2-5
d_gene: .
abundance: .
CDR3nt: TGTGCCAGCAGCTCTCAAGAGACCCAGTACTTC
CDR3aa: CASSSQETQYF

v_gene: TRBV30
j_gene: TRBJ2-5
d_gene: TRBD2
abundance: .
CDR3nt: TGTGCCTGGAGCTCGGGACTAGCGGGAGGAGGAGAGACCCAGTACTTC
CDR3aa: CAWSSGLAGGGETQYF

v_gene: TRBV28
j_gene: TRBJ2-6
d_gene: .
abundance: .
CDR3nt: TGTGCCAGCAGTTTTGGGGAAGCAGGGGCCAACGTCCTGACTTTC
CDR3aa: CASSFGEAGANVLTF

v_gene: TRBV7-3
j_gene: TRBJ1-1
d_gene: .
abundance: .
CDR3nt: TGTGCCAGCAGCTTAACGTTTGGGAACACTGAAGCTTTCTTT
CDR3aa: CASSLTFGNTEAFF

v_gene: TRBV7-2
j_gene: TRBJ2-1
d_gene: .
abundance: few
CDR3nt: TGTGCCAGCAGACGCCCGAGCTCCTACAATGAGCAGTTCTTC
CDR3aa: CASRRPSSYNEQFF

v_gene: TRBV7-8
j_gene: TRBJ2-7
d_gene: .
abundance: .
CDR3nt: TGTGCCAGCAGCTTAGTGAGGAGGGCTTCGTCCTACGAGCAGTACTTC
CDR3aa: CASSLVRRASSYEQYF

v_gene: TRBV6-5
j_gene: TRBJ2-2
d_gene: .
abundance: .
CDR3nt: TGTGCCAGCTCGGACAGACAGAACACCGGGGAGCTGTTTTTT
CDR3aa: CASSDRQNTGELFF

v_gene: TRBV9
j_gene: TRBJ1-4
d_gene: .
abundance: .
CDR3nt: TGTGCCAGCAGCGTAGGAATGGGGGGCCCTACAACTAATGAAAAACTGTTTTTT
CDR3aa: CASSVGMGGPTTNEKLFF

v_gene: TRBV19
j_gene: TRBJ2-7
d_gene: .
abundance: once
CDR3nt: TGTGCCAGTAGTTTCCCCTCAGCGGGCGAGCAGTACTTC
CDR3aa: CASSFPSAGEQYF

v_gene: TRBV2
j_gene: TRBJ1-1
d_gene: .
abundance: .
CDR3nt: TGTGCCGGGGTGGACACTGAAGCTTTCTTT
CDR3aa: CAGVDTEAFF

v_gene: TRBV5-1
j_gene: TRBJ1-2
d_gene: TRBD1
abundance: .
CDR3nt: TGCGCCAGCAGCCCGGGACAGGGGGCAGGTGGCTACACCTTC
CDR3aa: CASSPGQGAGGYTF

v_gene: TRBV19
j_gene: TRBJ2-4
d_gene: .
abundance: few
CDR3nt: TGTGCCAGTACGTCCGGGGGGCTTGAAAACATTCAGTACTTC
CDR3aa: CASTSGGLENIQYF

v_gene: TRBV7-2
j_gene: TRBJ2-1
d_gene: .
abundance: .
CDR3nt: TGTGCCAGCAGCTTAGCGTTGGGACAGGGGGTGGTAGCTAGCGGGAGAAACGATGAGCAGTTCTTC
CDR3aa: CASSLALGQGVVASGRNDEQFF

v_gene: TRBV28
j_gene: TRBJ1-1
d_gene: .
abundance: .
CDR3nt: TGTGCCACCTCGTCGCCCCGGGAGGCTTTCTTT
CDR3aa: CATSSPREAFF

v_gene: TRBV7-2
j_gene: TRBJ2-3
d_gene: .
abundance: .
CDR3nt: TGTGCCAGCAGCGCGCAGGGAGGACTTAGCACAGATACGCAGTATTTT
CDR3aa: CASSAQGGLSTDTQYF

v_gene: TRBV21-1
j_gene: TRBJ2-5
d_gene: .
abundance: .
CDR3nt: TGTGCCAGCAGCAAAGTACACAGGGGGCGCCCGGAGACCCAGTACTTC
CDR3aa: CASSKVHRGRPETQYF

v_gene: TRBV28
j_gene: TRBJ1-2
d_gene: .
abundance: once
CDR3nt: TGTGCCAGCTTGGGACCCCCCGCCTACACCTTC
CDR3aa: CASLGPPAYTF

v_gene: TRBV7-8
j_gene: TRBJ2-1
d_gene: TRBD2
abundance: few
CDR3nt: TGTGCCAGCAGCCAGGGACTAGCGGCAAGATACAATGAGCAGTTCTTC
CDR3aa: CASSQGLAARYNEQFF

v_gene: TRBV6-5
j_gene: TRBJ2-7
d_gene: .
abundance: .
CDR3nt: TGTGCCAGCATCAAGGACATCTCCTACGAGCAGTACTTC
CDR3aa: CASIKDISYEQYF

v_gene: TRBV4-2
j_gene: TRBJ2-7
d_gene: .
abundance: .
CDR3nt: TGTGCCAGCAGCCAAGATCTCGGGAGTAGGTACGAGCAGTACTTC
CDR3aa: CASSQDLGSRYEQYF

v_gene: TRBV28
j_gene: TRBJ2-7
d_gene: TRBD2
abundance: .
CDR3nt: TGTGCCAGCAGTCGGGGGGGGGCCCAAACGGAGCAGTACTTC
CDR3aa: CASSRGGAQTEQYF

v_gene: TRBV7-9
j_gene: TRBJ2-2
d_gene: .
abundance: .
CDR3nt: TGTGCCAGCAGCTTAGACAGGAACACAATGACCGGGGAGCTGTTTTTT
CDR3aa: CASSLDRNTMTGELFF

v_gene: TRBV2
j_gene: TRBJ2-7
d_gene: .
abundance: once
CDR3nt: TGTGCCAGCAGGGAGAACCGCCCTCGGAACGAGCAGTACTTC
CDR3aa: CASRENRPRNEQYF

v_gene: TRBV7-8
j_gene: TRBJ1-5
d_gene: .
abundance: .
CDR3nt: TGTGCCAGCAGCACGGCCTTTCTCAATCAGCCCCAGCATTTT
CDR3aa: CASSTAFLNQPQHF

v_gene: TRBV5-6
j_gene: TRBJ2-1
d_gene: TRBD2
abundance: .
CDR3nt: TGTGCCAGCCTAATAGCGGGCCCCAGGGAGCAGTTCTTC
CDR3aa: CASLIAGPREQFF